This T cell receptor (beta chain) was observed in a study of blood T cells in healthy people across ages. The overall study: In model experiments, template switching was able to capture about one barcoded beta molecule for every two T cells that were present. Study-level findings and limits: Diversity estimates from one million T cells were considered underestimates.

A second PCR, run for about 7 to 11 cycles, used a sample-barcoded 5' primer plus a J-beta primer mix. TCRdb fed the 5' RACE reads into MiXCR, producing one record per CDR3 protein. The data contain roughly 1,100,000 distinct CDR3 sequences, almost 25% of them singletons. Trimming pared 5 bases from V and 1 base from J, leaving 21 bases between. The CDR3 runs 17 residues. The germline V gene has CDR1 SEHNR and CDR2 FQNEAQ (reference sequence). The authors extracted at least 6 micrograms of total RNA per sample. The sample holds a few counts of this clonotype. Its antigen is not known. Separately, the same data were catalogued under a study of T cells of mothers and their children.

This TCR derives from a girl aged 2 to 10 in good health. This chain links TRBV7-9 with TRBJ2-7, with D tentatively TRBD1 or TRBD2 (5 bases each). Sequencing was carried out using blood. The CDR3 region is CASSIPGTTPLSYEQYF. The CDR3 DNA is TGTGCCAGCAGCATCCCTGGGACCACCCCCCTTTCCTACGAGCAGTACTTC.